One sample yielded the 24 T cell receptor beta chains listed below, sequenced in a study of T cells in Graves' hyperthyroidism and ophthalmopathy. Amplification targeted TCR beta CDR3 regions from RNA transcripts. The primer set for the first-round RT-PCR of the TCR CDR3 was HTBI. TCRdb called the multiplex PCR reads again in MiXCR, with one record for every CDR3 protein. The data contain hundreds of thousands of distinct CDR3 sequences, roughly 14% of them singletons. The sample taken for sequencing was blood. The receptor set was obtained from a woman in her forties with Graves' ophthalmopathy.

This clonotype was counted many times. V and J are TRBV6-1 and TRBJ2-7, with 8 positions matching TRBD2. This CDR3 spans 14 amino acids. The V gene's germline CDR1 is MNHNS and CDR2 SASEGT. Unmatched junction bases numbered 7, after V lost 5 bases and J lost 4 bases. The CDR3 spells CASSHSGIAYEQYF. Here the CDR3 DNA reads TGTGCCAGCAGTCATAGCGGGATCGCTTACGAGCAGTACTTC.

The chain combines TRBV18 with TRBJ2-7, with D maybe TRBD1 (7 bases). Germline values: CDR1 KGHSH, CDR2 LQKENI. V lost 2 bases to trimming and J lost 10 bases, with 15 bases between them. The CDR3 spans 13 residues. CDR3 loop: CASSPSGGQFQYF. For the CDR3, the DNA is TGTGCCAGCTCACCATCCGGGGGACAGTTCCAGTACTTC. The complete variable domain, with remaining parts taken from reference TRBV18 and TRBJ2-7, reads NAGVMQNPRHLVRRRGQEARLRCSPMKGHSHVYWYRQLPEEGLKFMVYLQKENIIDESGMPKERFSAEFPKEGPSILRIQQVVRGDSAAYFCASSPSGGQFQYFGPGTRLTVT.

The chain links TRBV12-3 or TRBV12-4 to TRBJ2-5; 7 nucleotides line up with TRBD1. V lost 6 bases and J lost 5; bases outside the gene matches: 12. This CDR3 contains 15 residues. DNA for the CDR3: TGTGCCAGCAGGTACGGACAGGACCATGCGGAGACCCAGTACTTC. Amino acids: CASRYGQDHAETQYF.

This clonotype occurred many times. The chain joins TRBV6-5 to TRBJ1-6; D uncertain. The germline V gene has CDR1 MNHEY and CDR2 SVGAGI. The V end lost 0 bases, the J end lost 8 bases, and 5 bases lay between the germline ends. CDR3 length: 13 amino acids. In nucleotides, the CDR3 is TGTGCCAGCAGTTACTCCTGGCATTCACCCCTCCACTTT. It encodes CASSYSWHSPLHF.

This clonotype was seen many times. This chain links TRBV28 with TRBJ2-7, with TRBD1 matching over 7 bases. Losses at the gene ends were 6 bases for V and 0 bases for J; bases not matched to a gene: 5. Germline assignment: CDR1 MDHEN and CDR2 SYDVKM. This CDR3 has 14 amino acids. The CDR3 coding sequence is TGTGCCAGCAGAAAGACAGGGACCTCCTACGAGCAGTACTTC. Residues: CASRKTGTSYEQYF. Full variable domain (remainder filled in from reference TRBV28 and TRBJ2-7): DVKVTQSSRYLVKRTGEKVFLECVQDMDHENMFWYRQDPGLGLRLIYFSYDVKMKEKGDIPEGYSVSREKKERFSLILESASTNQTSMYLCASRKTGTSYEQYFGPGTRLTVT.

This rearrangement joins TRBV4-1 to TRBJ2-7, with 7 bases fitting TRBD1. This CDR3 region has 20 residues. Germline V gene lookup returns CDR1 MGHRA and CDR2 YSYEKL. Trimming at V came to 1 base and at J to 0 bases, leaving 18 bases not matched to a gene. CDR3 DNA: TGCGCCAGCAGCCAAGGATACGGGACAGAAACTATTCAAAGCTCCTACGAGCAGTACTTC. Protein product: CASSQGYGTETIQSSYEQYF.

This clonotype was counted ten times or more. V and J are TRBV7-2 and TRBJ2-7; the D gene is possibly TRBD1 (5 bases). CDR3 size: 15 residues. Trimming cost V 3 bases and J 6 bases, with 18 bases left between them. Germline CDR1 reads SGHTA; CDR2 reads FQGNSA. This CDR3 reads CASSFPHPNGAEQYF. DNA for the CDR3: TGTGCCAGCAGCTTCCCCCACCCCAATGGGGCCGAGCAGTACTTC. Full variable domain (outside the CDR3, taken from reference TRBV7-2 and TRBJ2-7): GAGVSQSPSNKVTEKGKDVELRCDPISGHTALYWYRQSLGQGLEFLIYFQGNSAPDKSGLPSDRFSAERTGGSVSTLTIQRTQQEDSAVYLCASSFPHPNGAEQYFGPGTRLTVT.

The sample holds many counts of this clonotype. The J gene is TRBJ2-5, the V gene TRBV6-2 or TRBV6-3; 10 bases agree with TRBD2. J was trimmed by 4 bases and V by 1 base; bases with no gene match: 3. The length of the CDR3 is 15 residues. Germline lookup yields CDR1 MNHEY and CDR2 SVGEGT. The DNA for the CDR3 is TGTGCCAGCAGTTACTTGGCTAGCGGGAGAGAGACCCAGTACTTC. Translating gives CASSYLASGRETQYF.

This clonotype was counted between two and nine times. The rearrangement joins TRBV27 to TRBJ2-1; TRBD2 aligns across 7 bases. The CDR3 runs to 15 residues. V lost 7 bases and J lost 4; bases outside the gene matches: 10. Germline lookup yields CDR1 MNHEY and CDR2 SMNVEV (reference sequence). The CDR3 reads CASTGGEGLYNEQFF. The DNA of the CDR3 is TGTGCCAGCACTGGGGGGGAGGGCTTATACAATGAGCAGTTCTTC.

This clonotype was counted at least ten times. The rearrangement links TRBV20-1 to TRBJ1-1; a possible D gene is TRBD1 (5 bases). V lost 2 bases, J lost 7 bases, and 14 bases lay in between. CDR1 DFQATT and CDR2 SNEGSKA come from the germline V gene (reference sequence). The CDR3 is made up of 13 amino acids. CDR3 nucleotides: TGCAGTGCTAGAAGGGGCCAGCAGAATGAAGCTTTCTTT. This encodes CSARRGQQNEAFF.

This clonotype was seen ten or more times. The chain combines TRBV15 with TRBJ2-7; 9 bases map to TRBD1. Germline CDR1 reads LNHNV; CDR2 reads YYDKDF (reference sequence). The CDR3 runs 15 residues. Unmatched junction bases numbered 6, after V lost 1 base and J lost 5 bases. The CDR3 reads CATSRGDREVDEQYF. The CDR3 nucleotides read TGTGCCACCAGCAGAGGGGACAGGGAGGTTGACGAGCAGTACTTC.

The V gene is TRBV5-1, the J gene TRBJ2-7; 12 bases fit TRBD1. V shed 2 bases, J shed 3 bases, and the junction held 18 bases outside the gene matches. Per the germline V gene, CDR1 is SGHRS and CDR2 is YFSETQ. This CDR3 spans 20 amino acids. For the CDR3, the DNA is TGCGCCAGCAGCTTTAGTCCCCCCGGGACAGGGGGCCAAAATGACTACGAGCAGTACTTC. Translating gives CASSFSPPGTGGQNDYEQYF. The whole variable domain, remainder taken from reference TRBV5-1 and TRBJ2-7, is KAGVTQTPRYLIKTRGQQVTLSCSPISGHRSVSWYQQTPGQGLQFLFEYFSETQRNKGNFPGRFSGRQFSNSRSEMNVSTLELGDSALYLCASSFSPPGTGGQNDYEQYFGPGTRLTVT.

The J gene is TRBJ2-6, the V gene TRBV6-5, with 8 bases that match TRBD1. V lost 1 base to trimming and J lost 2 bases; unmatched junction nucleotides: 1. Germline loops: CDR1 MNHEY, CDR2 SVGAGI. CDR3 length equals 16 residues. CDR3 coding DNA: TGTGCCAGCAGTTACTGGACAGGGACTGGGGCCAACGTCCTGACTTTC. Amino acids: CASSYWTGTGANVLTF.

This clonotype was counted at least ten times. One end of the junction does not line up with germline, which may come from a read error. Here the CDR3 reads CATSLFYEQYF. CDR3 bases: TGTGCCACCAGCTTGTTCTACGAGCAGTACTTC. The genes are TRBV11-2 and TRBJ2-7; no clear D. The CDR3 length is 11 residues. The V gene's germline CDR1 is SGHAT and CDR2 FQNNGV.

This clonotype was recorded many times. This chain links TRBV29-1 with TRBJ1-1, with 8 bases aligning to TRBD1. The length of the CDR3 is 13 residues. Germline-derived CDR1 and CDR2 are SQVTM and ANQGSEA. Trimming took 4 bases from V and 5 from J; bases not matched to a gene: 6. The CDR3 nucleotides are TGCAGCGTTGGTACAGGGGGTCGAACTGAAGCTTTCTTT. Protein product: CSVGTGGRTEAFF.

Remarks on this clonotype: One end of the junction does not line up with germline, which may come from a read error. The J gene is TRBJ2-6, the V gene TRBV11-1; D is undetermined. Per the germline V gene, CDR1 is SGHAT and CDR2 is FQDESV (reference sequence). There are 14 residues in the CDR3. Here the CDR3 DNA reads TGTGCCAGCAGCCGTCCTTCTGAGGCCAACGTCCTGACTTTC. This sequence encodes CASSRPSEANVLTF. Variable domain in full (rest from reference TRBV11-1 and TRBJ2-6): EAEVAQSPRYKITEKSQAVAFWCDPISGHATLYWYRQILGQGPELLVQFQDESVVDDSQLPKDRFSAERLKGVDSTLKIQPAELGDSAMYLCASSRPSEANVLTFGAGSRLTVL.

This clonotype was seen repeatedly, ten times or more. The CDR3 DNA follows: TGTGCCAGCAGTTTATCGCTCGCCTACGAGCAGTACTTC. Translated, it gives CASSLSLAYEQYF. This chain connects TRBV28 to TRBJ2-7; D is undetermined. V lost 1 base and J lost 2, with 6 bases in between. The CDR3 is 13 residues long. CDR1 is MDHEN and CDR2 is SYDVKM in the germline V gene.

This clonotype appeared many times. The chain joins TRBV6-5 to TRBJ1-1; possible D gene TRBD1, 5 bases. Germline loops: CDR1 MNHEY, CDR2 SVGAGI. V was cut by 2 bases and J by 2 bases, with 18 bases left in between. This CDR3 region has 17 residues. The CDR3 loop reads CASSYLQGTQPNTEAFF. The CDR3 DNA reads as TGTGCCAGCAGTTACCTCCAGGGAACACAGCCTAACACTGAAGCTTTCTTT.

This clonotype was observed at least ten times. The V call is TRBV29-1, the J call TRBJ1-2; 8 bases fit TRBD1. V lost 4 bases and J lost 3; bases outside the gene matches: 4. The germline CDR1 and CDR2 sequences are SQVTM and ANQGSEA. This CDR3 comprises 13 residues. CDR3 nucleotide sequence: TGCAGCGTTGCTTTGACAGGGGACTATGGCTACACCTTC. Its protein is CSVALTGDYGYTF.

At least ten counts were recorded for this clonotype. The chain has TRBV2 and TRBJ2-7; TRBD1 aligns across 9 bases. Trimming at V came to 9 bases and at J to 3 bases, leaving 6 bases not matched to a gene. The V gene's germline CDR1 is SNHLY and CDR2 FYNNEI. The CDR3 sequence is 13 residues long. CDR3 DNA sequence: TGTGCCAGGGGGGACAGGGCCAACTACGAGCAGTACTTC. The encoded protein is CARGDRANYEQYF.

This clonotype has only a few counts. The chain couples TRBV18 to TRBJ2-7; D remains ambiguous. The V end was cut by 3 bases, the J end by 3 bases, with 9 bases between. Germline V gives CDR1 KGHSH, CDR2 LQKENI. CDR3 length equals 13 residues. CDR3 amino acids: CASSPDHLYEQYF. CDR3 DNA sequence: TGTGCCAGCTCACCCGACCACCTCTACGAGCAGTACTTC.

Many counts were recorded for this clonotype. CDR3 amino acids: CASSLSYTEQNPGNTIYF. CDR3 bases: TGTGCCAGCAGTTTATCTTACACCGAACAGAATCCTGGAAACACCATATATTTT. This chain uses TRBV12-3 or TRBV12-4 with TRBJ1-3, with unresolved D. The CDR3 spans 18 residues. Between the trimmed V and J ends, which lost 2 bases and 2 bases, there was a span of 19 bases.

CDR3 loop: CSAKLAGDIDEQYF. The DNA of the CDR3 is TGCAGTGCCAAACTAGCGGGAGACATTGACGAGCAGTACTTC. The rearrangement links TRBV20-1 to TRBJ2-7, with 11 bases that match TRBD2. CDR1 is DFQATT and CDR2 is SNEGSKA in the germline V gene (reference sequence). This CDR3 is 14 amino acids long. Trimming removed 6 bases from V and 5 bases from J; junction bases left unmatched: 9.

This clonotype was found a few times. The chain uses TRBV7-2 and TRBJ1-2, with D possibly TRBD1 on 5 matching bases. V lost 4 bases to trimming and J lost 6 bases, with 18 bases between them. Germline V gene sequence: CDR1 SGHTA, CDR2 FQGNSA. CDR3 length: 15 amino acids. The CDR3 nucleotides are TGTGCCAGCAGCTCTGGGGGGGGTCTCCTGGATGGCTACACCTTC. This translates into CASSSGGGLLDGYTF.